These 5 T cell receptor beta chains share one sample of origin, sequenced in a study of molecular identifiers for immune sequencing clone quantification. Each CDR3 protein gets one entry after TCRdb re-called the PCR reads with MiXCR. The repertoire consists of 460,000 or so distinct CDR3 sequences, with 20% to 25% occurring once and the leading ten covering around 0.84%. The sequenced sample consisted of naive CD8+ T cells from blood, with Jurkat cell RNA spiked in. Noted subset: FACS-sorted CD8+CD4-CCR7+CD45RA+ naive T cells. These receptors all stem from a human donor in good health. Some libraries in this study had Jurkat cell RNA spiked in.

In its sample, this clonotype was seen a few times. The rearrangement uses TRBV27 and TRBJ2-7; D is ambiguous. Germline V gene sequence: CDR1 MNHEY, CDR2 SMNVEV (reference sequence). The CDR3 loop spans 13 amino acids. Trimming left V 5 bases short and J 1 base short, with 9 bases between. CDR3 protein: CASSVGVSYEQYF. The CDR3 coding sequence is TGTGCCAGCAGTGTAGGAGTGTCCTACGAGCAGTACTTC.

The chain links TRBV4-3 to TRBJ2-7; D gene unclear. The CDR3 runs to 14 residues. CDR1 and CDR2 (germline): LGHNA, YSLEER. Trimming took off 0 bases at V and 6 bases at J, with 12 bases between the two ends. Written as DNA, the CDR3 is TGCGCCAGCAGCCAAGAGGCAGGTTTAATCGAGCAGTACTTC. Translated, it gives CASSQEAGLIEQYF.

This clonotype occurred many times. The chain recombines TRBV12-3 or TRBV12-4 with TRBJ1-4; the match to TRBD1 covers 12 bases. With 2 bases clipped from V and 7 bases from J, the junction kept 5 bases outside the gene matches. There are 16 residues in the CDR3. CDR3 in amino acids: CASSLLGQGALEKLFF. CDR3 nucleotide sequence: TGTGCCAGCAGTTTACTGGGACAGGGGGCACTTGAAAAACTGTTTTTT.

This clonotype was detected ten times or more. The chain is built from TRBV20-1 and TRBJ2-7; 10 nucleotides match TRBD2. CDR1 and CDR2 from the germline V gene are DFQATT and SNEGSKA (reference sequence). After removal of 5 bases from V and 6 bases from J, the junction contained 7 bases not matched to a gene. The CDR3 contains 13 residues. CDR3 bases: TGCAGTGCTCATCTAGCGGGAGCGCTCGAGCAGTACTTC. Its protein product is CSAHLAGALEQYF.

V usage is TRBV7-6 and J usage is TRBJ1-4, with 9 bases that match TRBD1. J gave up 4 bases and V 4 bases, and 7 bases lay outside the gene matches. This CDR3 region has 16 residues. Germline CDR1 reads SGHVS; CDR2 reads FNYEAQ. This CDR3 reads CASSYQQGAVNEKLFF. CDR3 sequence (DNA): TGTGCCAGCAGCTACCAACAGGGGGCGGTTAATGAAAAACTGTTTTTT.